Presented here are 29 T cell receptor beta chains from one specimen sequenced in a study of blood T cell repertoires in COVID-19. TCRdb's copy holds only in-frame clones and misses some; the assay was immunoSEQ multiplex PCR. This table has about 73,000 clones, roughly 87% appearing once. Input material: peripheral blood. These receptors all stem from a man at least 80 years old with acute or convalescent COVID-19.

This clone appeared a single time. V gene TRBV2 combines with J gene TRBJ1-2; 8 nucleotides align to TRBD1. The CDR3 is 14 amino acids. CDR1 is SNHLY, CDR2 FYNNEI, per germline. With 1 base clipped from V and 7 bases from J, the junction kept 5 bases outside the gene matches. The CDR3 DNA follows: TGTGCCAGCAGTGAAGTAGGACAGGGCCCTGGCTACACCTTC. This gives the protein CASSEVGQGPGYTF. Complete variable domain (other parts from reference TRBV2 and TRBJ1-2): EPEVTQTPSHQVTQMGQEVILRCVPISNHLYFYWYRQILGQKVEFLVSFYNNEISEKSEIFDDQFSVERPDGSNFTLKIRSTKLEDSAMYFCASSEVGQGPGYTFGSGTRLTVV.

The chain recombines TRBV30 with TRBJ1-3; 7 bases are a match to TRBD1. CDR3 length equals 14 residues. CDR1 is GTSNPN and CDR2 is SVGIG in the germline V gene (reference sequence). Trimming cost V 7 bases and J 4 bases; bases outside gene matches: 10. The CDR3 DNA reads TGTGCCTTTCACCCTAGGGGGCCCGGAAACACCATATATTTT. Amino acids: CAFHPRGPGNTIYF.

The CDR3 sequence is CASSITGSRQPQHF. The DNA of the CDR3 is TGTGCCAGTAGTATCACAGGGTCGCGACAGCCCCAGCATTTT. This chain links TRBV19 with TRBJ1-5, with D perhaps matching TRBD1 (6 bases). The CDR3 runs to 14 residues. Germline CDR1 and CDR2: LNHDA and SQIVND (reference sequence). The V end was cut by 3 bases, the J end by 7 bases, with 13 bases between.

This clone was observed a handful of times. This chain joins TRBV6-6 and TRBJ2-1; TRBD2 agrees at 7 bases. Trimming removed 4 bases from V and 6 bases from J; junction bases left unmatched: 3. Germline CDR1 is MNHNY and CDR2 is SVGAGI (reference sequence). This CDR3 has 13 residues. DNA of the CDR3: TGTGCCAGCAGTTTGGGACTACGCAATGAGCAGTTCTTC. Translation gives CASSLGLRNEQFF.

CDR3 in DNA: TGCGCCAGCAGTGAGTCGAGGGCTAGCGGGACCTACGAGCAGTACTTC. It codes for CASSESRASGTYEQYF. The chain uses TRBV10-2 and TRBJ2-7; 9 nucleotides align to TRBD2. Germline V CDR1 and CDR2: WSHSY, SAAADI. After removal of 0 bases from V and 2 bases from J, the junction contained 5 bases not matched to a gene. The CDR3 runs 16 residues.

The chain joins TRBV2 to TRBJ2-3, with 12 bases identical to TRBD2. Germline V gives CDR1 SNHLY, CDR2 FYNNEI. With 6 bases clipped from V and 0 bases from J, the junction kept 1 base outside the gene matches. This CDR3 has 15 amino acids. The CDR3 protein is CASRGTSGSTDTQYF. The CDR3 region has the DNA TGTGCCAGCAGGGGGACTAGCGGGAGCACAGATACGCAGTATTTT. The whole variable domain, remainder taken from reference TRBV2 and TRBJ2-3, is EPEVTQTPSHQVTQMGQEVILRCVPISNHLYFYWYRQILGQKVEFLVSFYNNEISEKSEIFDDQFSVERPDGSNFTLKIRSTKLEDSAMYFCASRGTSGSTDTQYFGPGTRLTVL.

The chain recombines TRBV7-2 with TRBJ2-3; TRBD2 might be the D (6 bases). Per germline, CDR1 SGHTA and CDR2 FQGNSA. V lost 3 bases, J lost 0 bases, and 16 bases lay in between. This CDR3 region has 17 residues. In DNA, the CDR3 is TGTGCCAGCAGCTTCGGGACTCAATCTCCTAGCACAGATACGCAGTATTTT. Translating gives CASSFGTQSPSTDTQYF. Full variable domain (remainder filled in from reference TRBV7-2 and TRBJ2-3): GAGVSQSPSNKVTEKGKDVELRCDPISGHTALYWYRQSLGQGLEFLIYFQGNSAPDKSGLPSDRFSAERTGGSVSTLTIQRTQQEDSAVYLCASSFGTQSPSTDTQYFGPGTRLTVL.

This sequence joins TRBV6-5 and TRBJ1-4, with 11 bases lining up with TRBD1. In germline, CDR1 is MNHEY, CDR2 SVGAGI. Losses at the gene ends were 8 bases for V and 7 bases for J; bases not matched to a gene: 9. This CDR3 contains 15 residues. The CDR3 DNA reads TGTGCCAGCTCGTCTTTGGGGACAGGGGGTGAAAAACTGTTTTTT. Its protein product is CASSSLGTGGEKLFF.

This clone was counted once. The chain combines TRBV5-6 with TRBJ2-7, with 8 bases aligning to TRBD1. Unmatched junction bases numbered 11, after V lost 5 bases and J lost 4 bases. Per the germline V gene, CDR1 is SGHDT and CDR2 is YYEEEE. The CDR3 spans 15 residues. The CDR3 region is CASRKFDRGGYEQYF. Written as DNA, the CDR3 is TGTGCCAGCAGAAAATTTGACAGGGGTGGATACGAGCAGTACTTC.

The chain combines TRBV30 with TRBJ1-1, with 10 bases aligning to TRBD1. Trimming cost V 0 bases and J 1 base; bases outside gene matches: 5. Germline CDR1 is GTSNPN and CDR2 is SVGIG (reference sequence). This CDR3 contains 16 residues. The CDR3 loop reads CAWSVRDRGRNTEAFF. DNA for the CDR3: TGTGCCTGGAGTGTAAGGGACAGGGGTAGGAACACTGAAGCTTTCTTT.

This sequence joins TRBV5-4 and TRBJ1-2; 8 bases fit TRBD1. The V gene's germline CDR1 is SGHNT and CDR2 YYREEE (reference sequence). Trimming removed 5 bases from V and 2 bases from J; junction bases left unmatched: 11. The CDR3 is 16 amino acids. For the CDR3, the DNA is TGTGCCAGCAGGGGTGGACAGGGAACCCCCAACTATGGCTACACCTTC. This encodes CASRGGQGTPNYGYTF. The full variable domain, completed using reference TRBV5-4 and TRBJ1-2, is ETGVTQSPTHLIKTRGQQVTLRCSSQSGHNTVSWYQQALGQGPQFIFQYYREEENGRGNFPPRFSGLQFPNYSSELNVNALELDDSALYLCASRGGQGTPNYGYTFGSGTRLTVV.

The rearrangement joins TRBV7-7 to TRBJ2-5, with unresolved D. The CDR3 runs to 13 residues. The germline V gene has CDR1 SSHAT and CDR2 FNYEAQ (reference sequence). V gave up 5 bases and J gave up 0 bases, with 7 bases separating them. The CDR3 spells CASSPMYQETQYF. The CDR3 bases are TGTGCCAGCAGCCCAATGTACCAAGAGACCCAGTACTTC.

The rearrangement uses TRBV19 and TRBJ1-4; a weak D match, TRBD1 (5 bases). The CDR3 runs to 13 residues. Germline-derived CDR1 and CDR2 are LNHDA and SQIVND (reference sequence). V shed 3 bases and J shed 7 bases, with 9 bases lying between them. CDR3 sequence (DNA): TGTGCCAGTAGTATGGCCGGGGGTGAAAAACTGTTTTTT. It specifies CASSMAGGEKLFF.

The chain joins TRBV4-1 to TRBJ2-2; 12 bases agree with TRBD2. After removal of 6 bases from V and 3 bases from J, the junction contained 5 bases not matched to a gene. This CDR3 has 16 residues. Germline lookup yields CDR1 MGHRA and CDR2 YSYEKL. In DNA form, the CDR3 reads TGCGCCAGCAGACCGGGGACTAGCGGGTACACCGGGGAGCTGTTTTTT. Encoded protein: CASRPGTSGYTGELFF.

The chain has TRBV24-1 and TRBJ1-2; D gene uncertain. There are 13 residues in the CDR3. Trimming took 4 bases from V and 6 from J, leaving 11 bases between them. Germline assignment: CDR1 KGHDR and CDR2 SFDVKD. CDR3 DNA sequence: TGTGCCACCAGTGACCCCCCCCGGGATGGCTACACCTTC. Translated: CATSDPPRDGYTF.

This clone was observed a single time. This rearrangement joins TRBV24-1 to TRBJ2-1; 14 nucleotides line up with TRBD2. The CDR3 totals 16 residues. The V segment lost 3 bases and the J segment 6 bases; nucleotides outside the gene matches: 3. Germline assignment: CDR1 KGHDR and CDR2 SFDVKD. DNA for the CDR3: TGTGCCACCAGTGATCCCGGACTAGCGGGAGGCAATGAGCAGTTCTTC. It yields the protein CATSDPGLAGGNEQFF.

The chain is built from TRBV13 and TRBJ1-1; no clear D gene. V gave up 0 bases and J gave up 5 bases, with 13 bases separating them. Germline lookup yields CDR1 PRHDT and CDR2 FYEKMQ (reference sequence). The CDR3 consists of 15 residues. CDR3 amino acids: CASSLGGLRQTEAFF. The CDR3 DNA is TGTGCCAGCAGCTTAGGGGGCCTCAGGCAGACTGAAGCTTTCTTT. The full variable domain, its missing parts supplied by reference TRBV13 and TRBJ1-1, is AAGVIQSPRHLIKEKRETATLKCYPIPRHDTVYWYQQGPGQDPQFLISFYEKMQSDKGSIPDRFSAQQFSDYHSELNMSSLELGDSALYFCASSLGGLRQTEAFFGQGTRLTVV.

This rearrangement joins TRBV7-6 to TRBJ2-7; 8 bases match TRBD1. This CDR3 comprises 16 residues. The germline V gene has CDR1 SGHVS and CDR2 FNYEAQ. The J segment lost 1 base and the V segment lost 3 bases, leaving 8 bases of the junction unmatched. CDR3 nucleotide sequence: TGTGCCAGCAGCTTCGGGGTAGGACAGGGTTCCTACGAGCAGTACTTC. Amino acid sequence: CASSFGVGQGSYEQYF.

This clone was observed once. The chain recombines TRBV19 with TRBJ2-5, with 8 nucleotides matching TRBD2. The germline CDR1 and CDR2 sequences are LNHDA and SQIVND (reference sequence). This CDR3 has 15 residues. The V and J ends lost 5 bases and 4 bases, in that order; junction bases with no gene match: 9. The DNA of the CDR3 is TGTGCCAGTAGTCTCCTGACGGGGGGGTCAGAGACCCAGTACTTC. Translating it yields CASSLLTGGSETQYF. Combining the CDR3 with reference TRBV19 and TRBJ2-5 gives the whole variable domain DGGITQSPKYLFRKEGQNVTLSCEQNLNHDAMYWYRQDPGQGLRLIYYSQIVNDFQKGDIAEGYSVSREKKESFPLTVTSAQKNPTAFYLCASSLLTGGSETQYFGPGTRLLVL.

This sequence joins TRBV3-1 (or the pseudogene TRBV3-2) and TRBJ1-3, with D hard to call. Germline values: CDR1 LGHDT, CDR2 YNNKEL (reference sequence). The V and J ends lost 3 bases and 0 bases respectively, with 12 bases between them. This CDR3 has 16 amino acids. The CDR3 DNA is TGTGCCAGCAGCCAGGTACAGATTTCCTCTGGAAACACCATATATTTT. It encodes CASSQVQISSGNTIYF.

V and J are TRBV9 and TRBJ2-3; 8 positions agree with TRBD2. J lost 4 bases, V lost 0 bases, and 4 bases had no gene match. The CDR3 is 15 residues long. The V gene's germline CDR1 is SGDLS and CDR2 YYNGEE. CDR3 sequence reads: CASSVAGGSPDTQYF. The CDR3, as DNA: TGTGCCAGCAGCGTAGCGGGGGGGTCTCCAGATACGCAGTATTTT.

The gene calls are TRBV6-1 and TRBJ1-6; TRBD1 aligns across 10 bases. This CDR3 is 20 amino acids long. Trimming cost V 3 bases and J 0 bases; bases outside gene matches: 11. CDR1 is MNHNS, CDR2 SASEGT, per germline. The CDR3 here is CASSDSRDRGFSSYNSPLHF. The DNA for the CDR3 is TGTGCCAGCAGTGATAGCCGGGACAGGGGATTTAGCTCCTATAATTCACCCCTCCACTTT.

As DNA, the CDR3 is TGTGCCAGCAGTGGACAGGGGTACTATGGCTACACCTTC. Translation: CASSGQGYYGYTF. The V call is TRBV25-1, the J call TRBJ1-2, with 8 bases aligning to TRBD1. V lost 4 bases, J lost 3 bases, and 1 base stayed unmatched. The length of the CDR3 is 13 residues. Germline values: CDR1 MGHDK, CDR2 SYGVNS.

The chain is built from TRBV7-9 and TRBJ2-2, with 15 bases aligning to TRBD2. CDR1 is SEHNR, CDR2 FQNEAQ, per germline (reference sequence). CDR3 length: 17 amino acids. Germline trimming cut 5 bases from V and 7 bases from J; bases unmatched to any gene: 8. The CDR3 loop is CASSPLGLAGGNGELFF. DNA of the CDR3: TGTGCCAGCAGCCCTCTCGGACTAGCGGGAGGGAACGGGGAGCTGTTTTTT.

This chain links TRBV12-3 or TRBV12-4 with TRBJ1-1, with unresolved D. The V and J ends lost 3 bases and 7 bases respectively, with 12 bases between them. The CDR3 has 13 amino acids. The CDR3 sequence: CASSLKSSGEAFF. The CDR3 coding sequence is TGTGCCAGCAGTTTGAAGTCGAGTGGTGAAGCTTTCTTT.

This chain uses TRBV6-4 with TRBJ2-7, with 8 bases fitting TRBD1. The V gene's germline CDR1 is MRHNA and CDR2 SNTAGT. This CDR3 has 14 residues. Germline trimming cut 6 bases from V and 0 bases from J; bases unmatched to any gene: 4. The CDR3 loop reads CASSGDRNSYEQYF. The CDR3 bases are TGTGCCAGCAGCGGGGACAGGAACTCCTACGAGCAGTACTTC.

This clone was seen once. The gene calls are TRBV6-5 and TRBJ1-3, with 7 bases matching TRBD1. The CDR3 spans 15 residues. Germline values: CDR1 MNHEY, CDR2 SVGAGI. Losses at the gene ends were 6 bases for V and 0 bases for J; bases not matched to a gene: 5. As DNA, the CDR3 is TGTGCCAGCAGGAGGGGGCCGAGCTCTGGAAACACCATATATTTT. This encodes CASRRGPSSGNTIYF.

This chain connects TRBV29-1 to TRBJ1-2; no clear D gene. CDR1 and CDR2 from the germline V gene are SQVTM and ANQGSEA. This CDR3 has 12 amino acids. In DNA form, the CDR3 reads TGCGGGTCCTCCAGAGGCGAGTATGGCTACACCTTC. This codes for CGSSRGEYGYTF. Using reference TRBV29-1 and TRBJ1-2 for the parts outside the CDR3, the full variable domain is SAVISQKPSRDICQRGTSLTIQCQVDSQVTMMFWYRQQPGQSLTLIATANQGSEATYESGFVIDKFPISRPNLTFSTLTVSNMSPEDSSIYLCGSSRGEYGYTFGSGTRLTVV.

The chain is built from TRBV12-3 or TRBV12-4 and TRBJ1-3, with unresolved D. V shed 5 bases and J shed 2 bases, with 4 bases lying between them. CDR3 length: 12 residues. The CDR3 DNA follows: TGTGCCAGCAGTAGCGCTGGAAACACCATATATTTT. It yields the protein CASSSAGNTIYF.